Below are 21 T cell receptor beta chains sequenced from a single sample in a study of cytomegalovirus exposure and HLA in healthy donors. Amplification used 60 Vbeta primers and 13 Jbeta primers. Measured with immunoSEQ multiplex PCR; TCRdb has only the in-frame clones, and not every one. Among around 40,000 clones listed, roughly 80% were seen once. Sequencing was carried out using PBMCs. The receptor source for this set is a man under 40 in good health and CMV-seronegative.

J is TRBJ2-4 and V is TRBV4-2; 9 bases align to TRBD2. This CDR3 has 17 residues. CDR1 is LGHNA and CDR2 is YNFKEQ in the germline V gene. The trim removed 0 bases at V and 8 bases at J, leaving 11 bases unmatched. The CDR3 DNA is TGTGCCAGCAGCCAAGAGCCCCTAGCGGGAATGTTGGACATTCAGTACTTC. Translating it yields CASSQEPLAGMLDIQYF.

The CDR3 is CAISDGLATDTQYF. As DNA, the CDR3 is TGTGCCATCAGCGACGGACTAGCCACAGATACGCAGTATTTT. This sequence joins TRBV10-3 and TRBJ2-3, with 8 bases that match TRBD2. CDR1 and CDR2 (germline): ENHRY, SYGVKD. V lost 6 bases to trimming and J lost 2 bases; unmatched junction nucleotides: 4. The CDR3 loop spans 14 amino acids.

This chain uses TRBV19 with TRBJ2-7; possible D gene TRBD2, 5 bases. The CDR3 has 15 residues. Germline loops: CDR1 LNHDA, CDR2 SQIVND (reference sequence). V gave up 7 bases and J gave up 1 base, with 17 bases separating them. The CDR3 nucleotides are TGTGCCAGTACCCCTGGTTGGACGGGATCCTACGAGCAGTACTTC. It specifies CASTPGWTGSYEQYF.

The V call is TRBV9, the J call TRBJ1-6; TRBD1 matches at 8 bases. CDR3 size: 13 residues. The germline V gene has CDR1 SGDLS and CDR2 YYNGEE. With V trimmed by 7 bases and J by 10 bases, 7 bases remained unmatched. The CDR3 reads CASARQGNSPLHF. The CDR3, as DNA: TGTGCCAGCGCCAGACAGGGGAACTCACCCCTCCACTTT.

This rearrangement joins TRBV27 to TRBJ2-7, with TRBD1 identical over 7 bases. The CDR3 is 11 residues long. V lost 6 bases to trimming and J lost 8 bases; unmatched junction nucleotides: 4. Per the germline V gene, CDR1 is MNHEY and CDR2 is SMNVEV (reference sequence). CDR3 amino acids: CASRTGNKQYF. CDR3 DNA: TGTGCCAGCAGGACAGGGAATAAGCAGTACTTC.

The chain is built from TRBV12-5 and TRBJ1-4, with 10 bases matching TRBD1. The junction had 3 bases not matched to a gene; V was cut back by 6 bases and J by 5 bases. The CDR3 spans 14 residues. CDR1 and CDR2 from the germline V gene are LGHNT and FRNRAP. CDR3 in amino acids: CASGPGQGNEKLFF. The CDR3 DNA is TGTGCTAGTGGCCCGGGACAGGGGAATGAAAAACTGTTTTTT.

The chain combines TRBV7-2 with TRBJ2-7; a possible D gene is TRBD2 (6 bases). Germline loops: CDR1 SGHTA, CDR2 FQGNSA. V was pared by 1 base and J by 8 bases, with 15 bases between. The CDR3 length is 14 residues. In DNA, the CDR3 is TGTGCCAGCAGCTTAGAACGGGGGACGGGGAAGCAGTACTTC. This encodes CASSLERGTGKQYF.

The V and J genes are TRBV9 and TRBJ2-5, with 9 nucleotides matching TRBD1. With 4 bases clipped from V and 5 bases from J, the junction kept 9 bases outside the gene matches. The CDR3 contains 15 residues. Germline-derived CDR1 and CDR2 are SGDLS and YYNGEE. Here the CDR3 reads CASSSVTGGGETQYF. CDR3 in DNA: TGTGCCAGCAGCTCAGTTACAGGGGGCGGTGAGACCCAGTACTTC.

This clone has a handful of counts. In DNA, the CDR3 is TGCGCCAGCAGCGACTTGGAGACCCAGTACTTC. As protein: CASSDLETQYF. The chain joins TRBV5-1 to TRBJ2-5; D unclear. Germline V CDR1 and CDR2: SGHRS, YFSETQ. The CDR3 runs to 11 residues. The V and J ends lost 4 bases and 5 bases respectively, with 6 bases between them.

A few counts support this clone. The V gene is TRBV7-2, the J gene TRBJ2-1, with D perhaps matching TRBD2 (6 bases). The CDR3 is made up of 15 amino acids. Deletions cut 3 bases from V and 7 bases from J, with 16 bases between. Germline CDR1 reads SGHTA; CDR2 reads FQGNSA. The CDR3 coding sequence is TGTGCCAGCAGCTTTACTAGCTCCCTTGGGAATGAGCAGTTCTTC. Amino acid sequence: CASSFTSSLGNEQFF.

The chain couples TRBV28 to TRBJ2-3; 14 bases fit TRBD2. V lost 6 bases and J lost 4; bases outside the gene matches: 3. This CDR3 contains 15 residues. Germline CDR1 and CDR2: MDHEN and SYDVKM. Written as DNA, the CDR3 is TGTGCCAGCAGACCGGGACTAGCGGGAGCAGATACGCAGTATTTT. Translated, it gives CASRPGLAGADTQYF.

This chain joins TRBV15 and TRBJ2-5; 8 bases are shared with TRBD1. This CDR3 is built from 15 residues. Trimming cost V 5 bases and J 3 bases; bases outside gene matches: 8. The V gene's germline CDR1 is LNHNV and CDR2 YYDKDF (reference sequence). CDR3 amino acids: CATSGQGAGEETQYF. DNA for the CDR3: TGTGCCACCAGCGGTCAGGGGGCAGGTGAAGAGACCCAGTACTTC.

The chain couples TRBV10-3 to TRBJ1-1; D is unclear. Trimming removed 3 bases from V and 0 bases from J, with 5 bases in between. The CDR3 is 13 residues long. The germline gives CDR1 ENHRY, CDR2 SYGVKD. CDR3 region: CAISENMNTEAFF. The CDR3 DNA reads TGTGCCATCAGTGAAAACATGAACACTGAAGCTTTCTTT.

The chain has TRBV6-6 and TRBJ2-3; the D gene is possibly TRBD2 (5 bases). This CDR3 has 15 residues. Germline V gene sequence: CDR1 MNHNY, CDR2 SVGAGI (reference sequence). Deletions cut 0 bases from V and 9 bases from J, with 16 bases between. In nucleotides, the CDR3 is TGTGCCAGCAGTTACTCGAGCGGTTCCGGACCAACGCAGTATTTT. Its protein is CASSYSSGSGPTQYF.

This chain uses TRBV6-6 with TRBJ2-3; D ambiguous. CDR1 and CDR2 from the germline V gene are MNHNY and SVGAGI (reference sequence). The CDR3 has 11 amino acids. The V end lost 5 bases, the J end lost 5 bases, and 5 bases lay between the germline ends. The CDR3 sequence is CASSGRDTQYF. CDR3 in DNA: TGTGCCAGCAGTGGGCGAGATACGCAGTATTTT.

The V and J genes are TRBV2 and TRBJ2-3; D possibly corresponds to TRBD1 (6 bases). V was clipped by 8 bases and J by 5 bases, with 11 bases between them. Per germline, CDR1 SNHLY and CDR2 FYNNEI. The CDR3 consists of 12 residues. Here the CDR3 reads CASQGRLDTQYF. Written as DNA, the CDR3 is TGTGCCAGCCAGGGGCGGCTAGATACGCAGTATTTT.

The V and J genes are TRBV27 and TRBJ2-3; a weak D match, TRBD1 (6 bases). Trimming removed 8 bases from V and 2 bases from J, with 17 bases in between. Germline-derived CDR1 and CDR2 are MNHEY and SMNVEV (reference sequence). This CDR3 contains 15 residues. The CDR3 reads CASCLRGPPTDTQYF. For the CDR3, the DNA is TGTGCCAGCTGCCTCAGGGGCCCCCCCACAGATACGCAGTATTTT.

The genes are TRBV7-6 and TRBJ1-5; D not resolved. Germline CDR1 and CDR2: SGHVS and FNYEAQ. The CDR3 contains 14 residues. The V and J ends lost 1 base and 0 bases respectively, with 4 bases between them. CDR3 coding DNA: TGTGCCAGCAGCTTAGTAGATAGCAATCAGCCCCAGCATTTT. Translated: CASSLVDSNQPQHF.

The chain links TRBV28 to TRBJ2-1; 8 nucleotides match TRBD1. The CDR3 covers 18 residues. The V and J ends lost 6 bases and 7 bases, in that order; junction bases with no gene match: 20. Germline V gives CDR1 MDHEN, CDR2 SYDVKM. In nucleotides, the CDR3 is TGTGCCAGCAGCGGACTACAGGGGGTCCTTTCGGTCAGAAATGAGCAGTTCTTC. It specifies CASSGLQGVLSVRNEQFF.

V gene TRBV6-6 combines with J gene TRBJ2-7; TRBD1 might be the D (6 bases). Germline CDR1 is MNHNY and CDR2 is SVGAGI (reference sequence). CDR3 length equals 11 residues. Trimming shortened V by 5 bases and J by 7 bases, and 9 bases separated the two germline ends. CDR3 in DNA: TGTGCCAGCAGTAACGGACAGGAGCAGTACTTC. It codes for CASSNGQEQYF.

The chain joins TRBV5-8 to TRBJ1-5; tentatively, D is TRBD1 (5 bases). V gave up 5 bases and J gave up 4 bases, with 13 bases separating them. There are 14 residues in the CDR3. The germline V gene has CDR1 SGHTS and CDR2 YDEGEE. Here the CDR3 reads CASRGARWNQPQHF. CDR3 DNA sequence: TGTGCCAGCAGAGGGGCTCGCTGGAATCAGCCCCAGCATTTT.